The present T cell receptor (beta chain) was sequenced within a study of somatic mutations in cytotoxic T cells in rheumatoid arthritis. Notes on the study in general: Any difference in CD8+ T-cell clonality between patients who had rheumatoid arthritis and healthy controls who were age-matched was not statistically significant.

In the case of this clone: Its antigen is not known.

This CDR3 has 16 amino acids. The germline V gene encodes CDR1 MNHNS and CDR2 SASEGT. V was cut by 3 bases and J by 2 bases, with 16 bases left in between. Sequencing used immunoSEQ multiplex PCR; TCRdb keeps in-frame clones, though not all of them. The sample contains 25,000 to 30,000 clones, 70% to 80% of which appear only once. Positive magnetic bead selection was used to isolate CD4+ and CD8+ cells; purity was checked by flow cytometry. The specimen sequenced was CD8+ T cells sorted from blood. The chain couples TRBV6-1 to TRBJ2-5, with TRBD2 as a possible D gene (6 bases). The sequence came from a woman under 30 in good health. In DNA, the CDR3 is TGTGCCAGCAGTGACCCGGCAGGCGGGATACAAGAGACCCAGTACTTC. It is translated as CASSDPAGGIQETQYF.